This T cell receptor beta chain was found in a study of identical twins' blood T cells. Study-level results: Top TCRbeta clonotypes were shared more with twin than unrelated donors. Twins reportedly had markedly more similar V usage than unrelated donors, even among out-of-frame TCRbeta clonotypes.

TCRdb redid the calling of the 5' RACE reads with MiXCR, one entry per CDR3 protein. The sample comprises hundreds of thousands of distinct CDR3 sequences, under 30% of which are singletons, and 5.5% to 7% rests with the top ten. Likely shared infections and vaccines: all three twin pairs were reared together. On this clonotype itself: The target antigen is unknown.

V gave up 3 bases and J gave up 1 base, with 12 bases separating them. The CDR3 consists of 15 residues. The clonotype comes from a woman between 18 and 50 years old in good health. Input material: PBMCs. The genes are TRBV12-3 or TRBV12-4 and TRBJ1-1; maybe TRBD1 (5 bases). The CDR3 protein is CASSFNLGGNTEAFF. CDR3 bases: TGTGCCAGCAGTTTCAACCTTGGGGGGAACACTGAAGCTTTCTTT.